Here is one T cell receptor beta chain with its context. What antigen it recognizes has not been identified. No much larger clone is present one base from it, and per-base qualities are unavailable. Library preparation was by 5' RACE. Sequencer: Illumina HiSeq 2000. A universal primer binding site was added through template switching, and the final cDNA carried a unique molecular identifier so that TCR cDNA molecules could be counted accurately. Specific primers in the conserved constant-segment region were used to synthesize first-strand cDNA for TCR alpha and beta chains. Each cDNA library was double barcoded, with a SMART-Mk sample barcode plus Illumina barcodes, to control for contamination. TruSeq adapter sequences, together with Illumina sample barcodes, were added in two successive PCR steps. TCR alpha and beta cDNA libraries were sequenced on the Illumina HiSeq platform with custom primers. On the authors' methods: MiGEC was used to process raw reads and extract unique molecular identifiers, and MiXCR was used to find CDR3 positions. Recombination models were inferred per individual with the repgenHMM and IGoR tools using an EM algorithm. The analysis of shared clonotypes was done with the tcR package in R, with sharing normalized by the product of cloneset sizes. Out-of-frame nonproductive sequences were analyzed to study raw recombination free of thymic and clonal selection effects. Using fastp at Q25 and MiXCR, TCRdb reprocessed the public reads and kept productive beta chains. Each CDR3 protein appears once, grouped with its most common genes and DNA. The V and J calls follow TCRdb's processing rather than the paper's. Across this sample there are some 900,000 distinct CDR3 sequences, with more than 9% seen only once. 1.5% to 2% of the sample is taken by the ten largest.

Only healthy Caucasian donors were included. Three pairs of female monozygotic twins, all aged roughly 18 to 29 years, were included in the twin cohort. The RNA used for TCR libraries was isolated from peripheral blood mononuclear cells. The data stem from a study of identical twins (dated by TCRdb to 2016 to 2017). Study-wide context: TCR alpha and beta repertoires from monozygotic twins, unrelated adults of various ages and cord blood were deep-sequenced to test whether fetal clonotypes persist. To rule out contamination, the twin experiments were replicated at different times with different library preparation protocols. The paper's findings and limits, for the study overall: Because the same donors could not be followed over many years, conclusions were based on cross-sectional statistical analysis. In monozygotic twins, out-of-frame TCR alpha sharing was systematically underestimated by recombination models, although the models agreed with sharing between unrelated individuals. Out-of-frame TCR alpha sequences shared between twins showed an excess of low generation-probability sequences compared with coincidental sharing between unrelated individuals. Zero-insertion analyses could be partly confounded by invariant T cells such as MAIT and iNKT, though diverse VJ usage argued against such confounding for most clonotypes. A weaker excess of twin sharing was found in beta out-of-frame sequences because the signal-to-noise ratio was lowered by fewer shared sequences. Fewer insertions were carried by abundant cord blood beta clonotypes; a weaker similar trend was observed in young adult naive repertoires, while no such trend was observed in memory repertoires.

These data were also reused for a study on yellow fever vaccine responses in identical twins. The second investigation adds: The T cell response to vaccination in identical twins was reported by the authors to appear partly convergent and partly personalized. In the study, vaccine-responding T cell clones were precisely tracked in identical twins.

The clonotype was recovered from a young woman in good health. Sequencing was done on a sample of PBMCs.

This receptor carries the CDR3 CASSPGFHEQYF. At the DNA level, the sequence is TGTGCCAGCAGCCCTGGGTTCCACGAGCAGTACTTC. This sequence uses TRBV6-5 and TRBJ2-7, with no confident D gene call. CDR1 and CDR2 were assigned from the germline V gene as MNHEY and SVGAGI. The CDR3 holds 12 amino acids from the cysteine to the phenylalanine. The retained sequence is limited to the CDR3, 36 bases, with the frame set at the first base. V is cut by 6 bases and J by 5 bases, and the space between the germline ends is 11 bases.